The entry below gives a single T cell receptor (beta chain) sequence along with its context. No cognate antigen has been identified for it. No clone much larger than this one lies a single base away; base qualities are absent. Libraries were made using the immunoSEQ multiplex PCR assay. TCRdb mirrors the immuneACCESS table, restricted to in-frame sequences. Some clones are absent from its copies; in checked studies, under half trace to an unresolved V gene, and the reason for the others is unknown. The sample has several thousand clones on record, roughly 70% of them singletons. Jointly, the top ten make up approximately 1.2% of the sample. From a lookup of the germline V gene (reference sequence), CDR1 and CDR2 are MNHEY and SMNVEV. Spanning cysteine to phenylalanine, the CDR3 consists of 15 amino acids. Only the CDR3 region is kept as DNA, spanning 45 bases read in frame from base 1. The junction shows trimming of 5 bases on V and 4 bases on J, plus 17 bases between the germline ends.

This sample was taken from a study of cutaneous CD30+ T cell lymphoproliferative disorder and hepatitis E listed by TCRdb under 2018. Recombination linked TRBV27 to TRBJ1-2; a weak D assignment points to TRBD1 (5 bases agree). Sequencing used blood. The TCR comes from a human donor with a cutaneous T cell lymphoproliferative disorder associated with hepatitis E virus. DNA sequence: TGTGCCAGCAGTCCCTACGCTGACAGCTCCTATGGCTACACCTTC. This codes for CASSPYADSSYGYTF.